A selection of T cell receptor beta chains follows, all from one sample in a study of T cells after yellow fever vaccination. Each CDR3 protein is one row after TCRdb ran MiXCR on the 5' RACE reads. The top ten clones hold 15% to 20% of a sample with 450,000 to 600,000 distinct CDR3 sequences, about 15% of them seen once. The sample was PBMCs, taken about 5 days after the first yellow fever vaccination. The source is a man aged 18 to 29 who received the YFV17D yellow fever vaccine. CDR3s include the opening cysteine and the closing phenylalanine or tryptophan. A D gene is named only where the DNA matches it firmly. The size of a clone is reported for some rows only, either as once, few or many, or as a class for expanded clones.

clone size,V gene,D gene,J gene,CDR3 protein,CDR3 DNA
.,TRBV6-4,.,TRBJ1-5,CASSPEGGLNQPQHF,TGTGCCAGCAGCCCTGAGGGGGGGCTCAATCAGCCCCAGCATTTT
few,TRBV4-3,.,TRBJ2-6,CASSPQRALSGANVLTF,TGCGCCAGCAGCCCGCAAAGGGCACTCTCTGGGGCCAACGTCCTGACTTTC
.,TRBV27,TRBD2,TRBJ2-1,CASSLFPSGYNEQFF,TGTGCCAGCAGTTTATTCCCTAGCGGCTACAATGAGCAGTTCTTC
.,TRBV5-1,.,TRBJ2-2,CASILGHGGELFF,TGCGCCAGCATCTTGGGCCACGGCGGGGAGCTGTTTTTT
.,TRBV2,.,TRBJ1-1,CASSIDTGTGNTEAFF,TGTGCCAGCAGTATCGACACCGGTACGGGTAACACTGAAGCTTTCTTT
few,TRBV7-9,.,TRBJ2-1,CASSSQVAVINEQFF,TGTGCCAGCAGTTCTCAGGTAGCGGTAATAAATGAGCAGTTCTTC
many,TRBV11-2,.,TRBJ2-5,CASSFSPGRFPQETQYF,TGTGCCAGCAGCTTCAGTCCGGGGCGGTTCCCCCAAGAGACCCAGTACTTC
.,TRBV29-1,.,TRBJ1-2,CSVVAQETNYGYTF,TGCAGCGTTGTGGCGCAGGAAACAAACTATGGCTACACCTTC
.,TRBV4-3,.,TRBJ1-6,CASRVTSSYNSPLHF,TGCGCCAGCCGGGTCACGAGCTCCTATAATTCACCCCTCCACTTT
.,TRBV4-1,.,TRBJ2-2,CASSQDRGGGTNTGELFF,TGCGCCAGCAGCCAAGATCGCGGTGGGGGGACGAACACCGGGGAGCTGTTTTTT
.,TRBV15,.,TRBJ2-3,CATWAGSTDTQYF,TGTGCCACCTGGGCAGGTAGCACAGATACGCAGTATTTT
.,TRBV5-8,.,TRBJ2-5,CASSSTLAPRVETQYF,TGTGCCAGCAGCTCCACATTAGCTCCGAGGGTAGAGACCCAGTACTTC
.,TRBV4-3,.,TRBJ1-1,CASSNRPLSLNTEAFF,TGCGCCAGCAGCAACCGCCCATTATCTCTGAACACTGAAGCTTTCTTT
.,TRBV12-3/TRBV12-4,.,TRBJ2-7,CASSLGRTPHYEQYF,TGTGCCAGCAGTTTAGGGAGGACACCTCACTACGAGCAGTACTTC
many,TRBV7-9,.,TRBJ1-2,CASSSGSNYGYTF,TGTGCCAGCAGCTCCGGCAGCAACTATGGCTACACCTTC
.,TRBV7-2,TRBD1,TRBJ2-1,CASSLVGQGANEQFF,TGTGCCAGCAGCTTAGTTGGACAGGGGGCAAATGAGCAGTTCTTC
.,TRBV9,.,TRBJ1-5,CASSLTGVLGNQPQHF,TGTGCCAGCAGCCTAACGGGGGTCCTGGGCAATCAGCCCCAGCATTTT
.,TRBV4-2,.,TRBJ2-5,CASSQDRATQETQYF,TGTGCCAGCAGCCAAGATCGGGCCACACAAGAGACCCAGTACTTC
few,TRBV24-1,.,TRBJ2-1,CATSISDNEQFF,TGTGCCACCAGTATTAGCGACAATGAGCAGTTCTTC
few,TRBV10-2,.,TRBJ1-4,CATMGEKLFF,TGCGCCACCATGGGTGAAAAACTGTTTTTT
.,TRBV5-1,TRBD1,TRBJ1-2,CASSFSGTAYGYTF,TGCGCCAGCAGCTTCAGCGGGACAGCCTATGGCTACACCTTC
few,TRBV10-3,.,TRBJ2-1,CAISGVQNNEQFF,TGTGCCATCAGTGGGGTGCAGAACAATGAGCAGTTCTTC
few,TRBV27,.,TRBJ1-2,CASRSLFQRNLYGYTF,TGTGCCAGCAGAAGTTTGTTCCAGCGGAACCTTTATGGCTACACCTTC
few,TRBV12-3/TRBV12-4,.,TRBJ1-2,CASSLGNYYGYTF,TGTGCCAGCAGTTTAGGGAACTACTATGGCTACACCTTC